This is a list of T cell receptor beta chains from one sample in a study of blood T cell repertoires in COVID-19. Produced via immunoSEQ multiplex PCR; TCRdb's table is partial and in-frame only. The sample holds roughly 180,000 clones; 80% to 90% are singletons and the top ten take approximately 5.4%. The sequenced material came from peripheral blood. These TCRs come from a woman in her forties or fifties with COVID-19, enrolled during active disease. Both conserved end residues are part of each CDR3. Each record gives: CDR3 DNA, CDR3 protein, V gene, clone size, D gene, J gene. D genes are given only for firm matches. Size is stated for part of the rows, as once, few or many counts, or as a class when the clone is expanded.

CDR3 DNA: TGCGCCAGCAGCCTTTCCGGACAGGGGAGGGGAGGGAACACTGAAGCTTTCTTT; CDR3 protein: CASSLSGQGRGGNTEAFF; V gene: TRBV4-1; clone size: NA; D gene: TRBD1; J gene: TRBJ1-1
CDR3 DNA: TGTGCCGGAACAAGGGGCACCTTTGGCTACACCTTC; CDR3 protein: CAGTRGTFGYTF; V gene: TRBV19; clone size: NA; D gene: NA; J gene: TRBJ1-2
CDR3 DNA: TGTGCCGGCACAGGGTTCTCTGGGGCCAACGTCCTGACTTTC; CDR3 protein: CAGTGFSGANVLTF; V gene: TRBV7-2; clone size: NA; D gene: NA; J gene: TRBJ2-6
CDR3 DNA: TGCGCCAGCAGCCAGGGTCTCTGGGGCTCCTCCTACAATGAGCAGTTCTTC; CDR3 protein: CASSQGLWGSSYNEQFF; V gene: TRBV4-1; clone size: NA; D gene: NA; J gene: TRBJ2-1
CDR3 DNA: TGTGCCAGCAGCTGGGGGACAGGGGTTGGCACTGAAGCTTTCTTT; CDR3 protein: CASSWGTGVGTEAFF; V gene: TRBV11-2; clone size: NA; D gene: TRBD1; J gene: TRBJ1-1
CDR3 DNA: TGCAGCGATCCCCAGGGCGCCAACACTGAAGCTTTCTTT; CDR3 protein: CSDPQGANTEAFF; V gene: TRBV29-1; clone size: NA; D gene: NA; J gene: TRBJ1-1
CDR3 DNA: TGTGCCAGCAGCTTAACTAGCGGGGTATTAGATACGCAGTATTTT; CDR3 protein: CASSLTSGVLDTQYF; V gene: TRBV7-3; clone size: NA; D gene: TRBD2; J gene: TRBJ2-3
CDR3 DNA: TGCAGCGTTCAGCGGGGGGGGGAGACCCAGTACTTC; CDR3 protein: CSVQRGGETQYF; V gene: TRBV29-1; clone size: NA; D gene: TRBD2; J gene: TRBJ2-5
CDR3 DNA: TGTGCCAGCAGCTGGACAGTCAAGGATGGCTACACCTTC; CDR3 protein: CASSWTVKDGYTF; V gene: TRBV7-4; clone size: NA; D gene: NA; J gene: TRBJ1-2
CDR3 DNA: TGTGCCAGCAGTGAAAGAGGACTAGCGTGGGAGCAGTACTTC; CDR3 protein: CASSERGLAWEQYF; V gene: TRBV25-1; clone size: NA; D gene: TRBD2; J gene: TRBJ2-7
CDR3 DNA: TGTGCCAGCAGCCAGACAGGGTCAATTGAGGAAAAACTGTTTTTT; CDR3 protein: CASSQTGSIEEKLFF; V gene: TRBV6-5; clone size: once; D gene: TRBD1; J gene: TRBJ1-4
CDR3 DNA: TGTGCCAGCAGCCCGACCGATGTGTGGAGAAGTCGCACAGATACGCAGTATTTT; CDR3 protein: CASSPTDVWRSRTDTQYF; V gene: TRBV7-9; clone size: NA; D gene: NA; J gene: TRBJ2-3
CDR3 DNA: TGTGCCTGGAGTGAGGGGGCCGGCAATCAGCCCCAGCATTTT; CDR3 protein: CAWSEGAGNQPQHF; V gene: TRBV30; clone size: NA; D gene: TRBD1; J gene: TRBJ1-5
CDR3 DNA: TGTGCCAGTACCATCCTGCGGGGAGGCGGTTTCAATCAGCCCCAGCATTTT; CDR3 protein: CASTILRGGGFNQPQHF; V gene: TRBV19; clone size: NA; D gene: NA; J gene: TRBJ1-5
CDR3 DNA: TGTGCCAGCTCACCACAGGGGGCGGGAGGTTACACTGAAGCTTTCTTT; CDR3 protein: CASSPQGAGGYTEAFF; V gene: TRBV18; clone size: NA; D gene: TRBD1; J gene: TRBJ1-1
CDR3 DNA: TGCGCCAGCACTGGGACAGGGGGCGTTGATGGCTACACCTTC; CDR3 protein: CASTGTGGVDGYTF; V gene: TRBV5-1; clone size: NA; D gene: TRBD1; J gene: TRBJ1-2
CDR3 DNA: TGTGCCAGCAGTGACCCCGGGACAGGGGGAGAGACCCAGTACTTC; CDR3 protein: CASSDPGTGGETQYF; V gene: TRBV25-1; clone size: NA; D gene: TRBD1; J gene: TRBJ2-5
CDR3 DNA: TGTGCCAGCAGTTATCGGGGACAGGGCTACGAGCAGTACTTC; CDR3 protein: CASSYRGQGYEQYF; V gene: TRBV6-5; clone size: NA; D gene: TRBD1; J gene: TRBJ2-7
CDR3 DNA: TGTGCCAGCAGCCTTAGCGGGGGGGGTTCGAATGAGCAGTTCTTC; CDR3 protein: CASSLSGGGSNEQFF; V gene: TRBV11-3; clone size: once; D gene: TRBD2; J gene: TRBJ2-1
CDR3 DNA: TGTGCCAGCAGAAAGACAGGGGACACTGAAGCTTTCTTT; CDR3 protein: CASRKTGDTEAFF; V gene: TRBV6-5; clone size: NA; D gene: TRBD1; J gene: TRBJ1-1
CDR3 DNA: TGTGCCAGCTCACCCAGACAGGGGGTTACCTACGAGCAGTACTTC; CDR3 protein: CASSPRQGVTYEQYF; V gene: TRBV18; clone size: NA; D gene: TRBD1; J gene: TRBJ2-7
CDR3 DNA: TGTGCCAGCAGCTTAGATGGCGGAATCTACGAGCAGTACTTC; CDR3 protein: CASSLDGGIYEQYF; V gene: TRBV7-2; clone size: NA; D gene: NA; J gene: TRBJ2-7
CDR3 DNA: TGTGCCAGCAGCCCAGGTTTACAGGGTTACTACGAGCAGTACTTC; CDR3 protein: CASSPGLQGYYEQYF; V gene: TRBV7-9; clone size: few; D gene: NA; J gene: TRBJ2-7
CDR3 DNA: TGTGCCAGCAGCCACAGGGGATCCACTGAAGCTTTCTTT; CDR3 protein: CASSHRGSTEAFF; V gene: TRBV6-6; clone size: once; D gene: TRBD1; J gene: TRBJ1-1
CDR3 DNA: TGCGCCAGCAGCCATGGACTAGCGGGGGGGAGGACAGATACGCAGTATTTT; CDR3 protein: CASSHGLAGGRTDTQYF; V gene: TRBV4-3; clone size: NA; D gene: TRBD2; J gene: TRBJ2-3
CDR3 DNA: TGTGCCAGCAGCTTAGATCTAGGCGCAGGGTCCTACGAGCAGTACTTC; CDR3 protein: CASSLDLGAGSYEQYF; V gene: TRBV11-3; clone size: few; D gene: NA; J gene: TRBJ2-7
CDR3 DNA: TGCGCCAGCAGCTTGGGAAGCGGGACTGAAGCTTTCTTT; CDR3 protein: CASSLGSGTEAFF; V gene: TRBV5-1; clone size: NA; D gene: NA; J gene: TRBJ1-1
CDR3 DNA: TGTGCCTGGGGGACAGCTCGAAGCTCTGGAAACACCATATATTTT; CDR3 protein: CAWGTARSSGNTIYF; V gene: TRBV30; clone size: NA; D gene: TRBD1; J gene: TRBJ1-3
CDR3 DNA: TGTGCCAGCTCGCCGAGATCTTCCGGGACAGGGGGGACGGGCACTGAAGCTTTCTTT; CDR3 protein: CASSPRSSGTGGTGTEAFF; V gene: TRBV18; clone size: NA; D gene: TRBD1; J gene: TRBJ1-1
CDR3 DNA: TGCAGCGTTGGACTAGCGGGGGGGCCCCGGACTCTCTACAATGAGCAGTTCTTC; CDR3 protein: CSVGLAGGPRTLYNEQFF; V gene: TRBV29-1; clone size: NA; D gene: TRBD2; J gene: TRBJ2-1
CDR3 DNA: TGTGCCAGCAGTTACGAGGAAGCTAACTATGGCTACACCTTC; CDR3 protein: CASSYEEANYGYTF; V gene: TRBV6-6; clone size: NA; D gene: NA; J gene: TRBJ1-2
CDR3 DNA: TGCAGCGTCGATCAGGGGGCAACTAATGAAAAACTGTTTTTT; CDR3 protein: CSVDQGATNEKLFF; V gene: TRBV29-1; clone size: NA; D gene: TRBD1; J gene: TRBJ1-4
CDR3 DNA: TGTGCCACCCGGGACAGGGGTTTTTCCAAGTCCTACAATGAGCAGTTCTTC; CDR3 protein: CATRDRGFSKSYNEQFF; V gene: TRBV28; clone size: NA; D gene: TRBD1; J gene: TRBJ2-1
CDR3 DNA: TGTGCCAGCAGTTTAGTTGCGGGGGGTGAGCAGTTCTTC; CDR3 protein: CASSLVAGGEQFF; V gene: TRBV12-3/TRBV12-4; clone size: NA; D gene: TRBD2; J gene: TRBJ2-1
CDR3 DNA: TGTGCCAGCTCACCAGGGACTAGCGGGGGGGCCAGGGACGAGCAGTACTTC; CDR3 protein: CASSPGTSGGARDEQYF; V gene: TRBV18; clone size: NA; D gene: TRBD2; J gene: TRBJ2-7
CDR3 DNA: TGTGCCAGCAGCTTAGCGGGGGTAGAACCCTACGAGCAGTACTTC; CDR3 protein: CASSLAGVEPYEQYF; V gene: TRBV11-2; clone size: NA; D gene: NA; J gene: TRBJ2-7
CDR3 DNA: TGCGCCAGCAGCTTGTTTGCACAAGATAGCAATCAGCCCCAGCATTTT; CDR3 protein: CASSLFAQDSNQPQHF; V gene: TRBV5-1; clone size: few; D gene: NA; J gene: TRBJ1-5
CDR3 DNA: TGTGCCAGCAGGGGCACCCCGTACCAAGAGACCCAGTACTTC; CDR3 protein: CASRGTPYQETQYF; V gene: TRBV11-3; clone size: once; D gene: NA; J gene: TRBJ2-5
CDR3 DNA: TGTGCCAGCAGCTTACGGCCAGGGAAGAGTCATGATAGCAATCAGCCCCAGCATTTT; CDR3 protein: CASSLRPGKSHDSNQPQHF; V gene: TRBV6-2/TRBV6-3; clone size: NA; D gene: NA; J gene: TRBJ1-5
CDR3 DNA: TGTGCCAGCAGCCAAGGGGAGGGTGGCGTGTATGGGGAAAAACTGTTTTTT; CDR3 protein: CASSQGEGGVYGEKLFF; V gene: TRBV3-1/TRBV3-2; clone size: NA; D gene: NA; J gene: TRBJ1-4
CDR3 DNA: TGCGCCAGCAGCTTCCAAGGGGAAGTGGTGAACACTGAAGCTTTCTTT; CDR3 protein: CASSFQGEVVNTEAFF; V gene: TRBV5-1; clone size: NA; D gene: NA; J gene: TRBJ1-1
CDR3 DNA: TGTGCCAGCAGCTTAGATTACGGCGGTTCCACCAATAGCCAGCCCCAGCATTTT; CDR3 protein: CASSLDYGGSTNSQPQHF; V gene: TRBV7-9; clone size: NA; D gene: NA; J gene: TRBJ1-5
CDR3 DNA: TGTGCCAGCAGCGCTAGCGGGGGCCATCCCTACAATGAGCAGTTCTTC; CDR3 protein: CASSASGGHPYNEQFF; V gene: TRBV9; clone size: NA; D gene: TRBD2; J gene: TRBJ2-1
CDR3 DNA: TGTGCCAGCAGCGTAGACAGCAAATATGGCTACACCTTC; CDR3 protein: CASSVDSKYGYTF; V gene: TRBV9; clone size: once; D gene: NA; J gene: TRBJ1-2
CDR3 DNA: TGTGCCAGCAGTTTAGACGGGACAGGCTACAACACTGAAGCTTTCTTT; CDR3 protein: CASSLDGTGYNTEAFF; V gene: TRBV27; clone size: NA; D gene: TRBD1; J gene: TRBJ1-1
CDR3 DNA: TGTGCCTCGGAGGGGCTGAACACTGAAGCTTTCTTT; CDR3 protein: CASEGLNTEAFF; V gene: TRBV12-3/TRBV12-4; clone size: few; D gene: NA; J gene: TRBJ1-1
CDR3 DNA: TGTGCCAGCAGTCCTTCTGGGAGTCGGGGGTCCTACGAGCAGTACTTC; CDR3 protein: CASSPSGSRGSYEQYF; V gene: TRBV28; clone size: NA; D gene: NA; J gene: TRBJ2-7
CDR3 DNA: TGTGCCAGCGGGGGACAGAGCGGTCAGCCCCAGCATTTT; CDR3 protein: CASGGQSGQPQHF; V gene: TRBV6-5; clone size: NA; D gene: TRBD1; J gene: TRBJ1-5
CDR3 DNA: TGTGCCATCAGCCAAACCGGGACAGGAGGCAACTATGGCTACACCTTC; CDR3 protein: CAISQTGTGGNYGYTF; V gene: TRBV10-3; clone size: NA; D gene: TRBD1; J gene: TRBJ1-2
CDR3 DNA: TGTGCCAGTAGTATCAATAGCGGGGGACGGTACAATGAGCAGTTCTTC; CDR3 protein: CASSINSGGRYNEQFF; V gene: TRBV19; clone size: NA; D gene: TRBD2; J gene: TRBJ2-1
CDR3 DNA: TGTGCCTGGAGTGCGGGACAGGGAAATCAGCCCCAGCATTTT; CDR3 protein: CAWSAGQGNQPQHF; V gene: TRBV30; clone size: NA; D gene: TRBD1; J gene: TRBJ1-5
CDR3 DNA: TGCACCAGCAGCCAAGGGGGGGGCTCCTACAATGAGCAGTTCTTC; CDR3 protein: CTSSQGGGSYNEQFF; V gene: TRBV1; clone size: NA; D gene: NA; J gene: TRBJ2-1
CDR3 DNA: TGCGCCAGCAGCCAAGATTCTAACCCCTTTTACGAGCAGTACTTC; CDR3 protein: CASSQDSNPFYEQYF; V gene: TRBV4-1; clone size: NA; D gene: NA; J gene: TRBJ2-7
CDR3 DNA: TGCGCCAGCAGCCTAGCCCCGGGGTCCCTCCAAGAGACCCAGTACTTC; CDR3 protein: CASSLAPGSLQETQYF; V gene: TRBV5-1; clone size: NA; D gene: NA; J gene: TRBJ2-5
CDR3 DNA: TGTGCCAGTAGTCCACCGGACAGGGATGAGCAGTTCTTC; CDR3 protein: CASSPPDRDEQFF; V gene: TRBV19; clone size: NA; D gene: TRBD1; J gene: TRBJ2-1
CDR3 DNA: TGCAGCGTTCCTTCGGAGGCGGGGACCGGGGAGCTGTTTTTT; CDR3 protein: CSVPSEAGTGELFF; V gene: TRBV29-1; clone size: NA; D gene: NA; J gene: TRBJ2-2
CDR3 DNA: TGTGCCAGCAGCCCCCGCGATTCGACCGGGTTTGGGGCCAACGTCCTGACTTTC; CDR3 protein: CASSPRDSTGFGANVLTF; V gene: TRBV11-3; clone size: NA; D gene: NA; J gene: TRBJ2-6
CDR3 DNA: TGTGCCAGCACACGGAGGGGAGTAGGGGAGACCCAGTACTTC; CDR3 protein: CASTRRGVGETQYF; V gene: TRBV5-5; clone size: NA; D gene: NA; J gene: TRBJ2-5
CDR3 DNA: TGTGCCAGCAGTTACTCGAAGCAGGCCTACGAGCAGTACTTC; CDR3 protein: CASSYSKQAYEQYF; V gene: TRBV6-2/TRBV6-3; clone size: few; D gene: NA; J gene: TRBJ2-7